The clone carrying this TCR beta chain appeared a few times. These data belong to a study of blood T cell repertoires in COVID-19. The wider study: Both acute and convalescent COVID-19 samples were obtained from the United States, Italy and Spain. PBMCs, B-cell-depleted T cells, or T cells provided the cDNA or gDNA that made up the material.

The CDR3 is 14 residues long. The germline CDR1 and CDR2 sequences are KGHSH and LQKENI. After removal of 5 bases from V and 6 bases from J, the junction contained 8 bases not matched to a gene. The authors' processing: Estimates of nucleated cell counts were drawn from the amplification of reference gene primers. This table comes from immunoSEQ multiplex PCR, and its TCRdb copy is limited to in-frame clones, with some not included. The D gene and trimming were derived from the DNA, and the V and J assignments and clone size from that table. This sample has hundreds of thousands of clones, with approximately 85% found just once.

This TCR came from a man younger than 35 with active or convalescent COVID-19. The J gene is TRBJ1-1, the V gene TRBV18, with TRBD1 identical over 8 bases. Source material: peripheral blood. CDR3 nucleotides: TGTGCCAGCTCAACGGGACAGGACACCGCTGAAGCTTTCTTT. It translates to CASSTGQDTAEAFF.